These 5 T cell receptor beta chains were all obtained from the same sample, sequenced in a study of response to subunit inactivated influenza vaccine. One entry per CDR3 protein, called by TCRdb with MiXCR from the RT-PCR reads. The repertoire holds 400,000 to 550,000 distinct CDR3 sequences, roughly 27% seen once, with around 1.8% in the top ten. Sequenced material: CD4+ T cells sorted from PBMCs, taken 5 to 6 days after vaccination. These receptors all come from a man in his forties or fifties who received an inactivated influenza vaccine.

This clonotype was recorded a few times. J is TRBJ2-7 and V is TRBV10-3; D perhaps matches TRBD1 (6 bases). This CDR3 has 15 residues. Germline V gives CDR1 ENHRY, CDR2 SYGVKD. Trimming pared 0 bases from V and 6 bases from J, leaving 15 bases between. CDR3 in amino acids: CAISESQQGGPEQYF. The DNA of the CDR3 is TGTGCCATCAGTGAGTCGCAACAGGGCGGTCCCGAGCAGTACTTC.

Here the CDR3 reads CASSQLTGTGSTDTQYF. CDR3 in DNA: TGTGCCAGCAGCCAGTTAACCGGGACAGGGAGCACAGATACGCAGTATTTT. The chain links TRBV4-2 to TRBJ2-3, with 9 bases lining up with TRBD1. The CDR3 sequence is 17 residues long. The J segment lost 0 bases and the V segment lost 3 bases, leaving 7 bases of the junction unmatched. Germline CDR1 and CDR2: LGHNA and YNFKEQ.

This clonotype was seen only a few times. The V gene is TRBV18, the J gene TRBJ2-5; TRBD1 might be the D (5 bases). V lost 3 bases to trimming and J lost 2 bases, with 10 bases between them. There are 14 residues in the CDR3. Germline-derived CDR1 and CDR2 are KGHSH and LQKENI. The CDR3 here is CASSPFTGQETQYF. The CDR3 bases are TGTGCCAGCTCACCTTTCACAGGTCAAGAGACCCAGTACTTC.

The chain is built from TRBV2 and TRBJ2-5; D not certain. V gave up 1 base and J gave up 3 bases, with 12 bases separating them. The germline CDR1 and CDR2 sequences are SNHLY and FYNNEI. The CDR3 has 15 residues. The CDR3 nucleotides read TGTGCCAGCAGTGAAGACGCAAGAGGAAAAGAGACCCAGTACTTC. Translation gives CASSEDARGKETQYF.

This chain connects TRBV13 to TRBJ2-7, with D perhaps matching TRBD1 (6 bases). The germline V gene has CDR1 PRHDT and CDR2 FYEKMQ (reference sequence). There are 15 residues in the CDR3. V lost 4 bases to trimming and J lost 0 bases, with 13 bases between them. This chain's CDR3 is CASSYRAGSSYEQYF. The CDR3 DNA reads as TGTGCCAGCAGCTACAGGGCAGGGAGCTCCTACGAGCAGTACTTC.